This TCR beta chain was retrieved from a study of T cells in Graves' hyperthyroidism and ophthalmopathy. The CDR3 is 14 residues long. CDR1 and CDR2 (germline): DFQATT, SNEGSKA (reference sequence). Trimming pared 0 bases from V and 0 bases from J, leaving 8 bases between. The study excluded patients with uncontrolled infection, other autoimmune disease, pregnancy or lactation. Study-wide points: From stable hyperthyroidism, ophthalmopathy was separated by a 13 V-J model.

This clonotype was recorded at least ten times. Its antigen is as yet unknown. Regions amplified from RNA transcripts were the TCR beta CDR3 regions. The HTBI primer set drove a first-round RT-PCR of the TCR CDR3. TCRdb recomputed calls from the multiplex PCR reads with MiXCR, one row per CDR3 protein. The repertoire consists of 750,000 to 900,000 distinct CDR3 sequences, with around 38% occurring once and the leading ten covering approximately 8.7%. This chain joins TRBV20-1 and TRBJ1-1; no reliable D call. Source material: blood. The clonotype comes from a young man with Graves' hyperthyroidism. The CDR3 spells CSAREGSLNTEAFF. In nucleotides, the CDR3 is TGCAGTGCTAGAGAGGGCAGCCTGAACACTGAAGCTTTCTTT.